This T cell receptor beta chain was retrieved from a study of cytomegalovirus exposure and HLA in healthy donors. This CDR3 comprises 14 residues. Germline-derived CDR1 and CDR2 are LNHNV and YYDKDF (reference sequence). Trimming cost V 5 bases and J 1 base; bases outside gene matches: 2. PCR was performed using 60 Vbeta and 13 Jbeta primers. Using immunoSEQ multiplex PCR, the repertoire was profiled, and TCRdb retains in-frame clones only, with some absent. Here the sample spans over 150,000 clones, about two thirds being singletons. Study-level results: An observed cluster of highly shared sequence variants was recorded as a likely sequencing artifact.

The sample holds a few counts of this clone. What it binds is unknown. This rearrangement joins TRBV15 to TRBJ2-5; 9 nucleotides line up with TRBD1. The sequence was collected from a woman aged 18-29 years in good health and CMV-seropositive. Sequenced input: PBMCs. The CDR3 loop reads CATSGTGLQETQYF. The DNA of the CDR3 is TGTGCCACCAGCGGGACAGGGCTCCAAGAGACCCAGTACTTC.